This TCR beta chain was captured in a study of blood T cell repertoires in COVID-19. This CDR3 has 14 residues. Germline values: CDR1 SGHRS, CDR2 YFSETQ. The V and J ends lost 3 bases and 0 bases respectively, with 9 bases between them. Produced via immunoSEQ multiplex PCR; TCRdb's table is partial and in-frame only. The sample contains about 60,000 clones, approximately 86% of which appear only once. V usage is TRBV5-1 and J usage is TRBJ2-5; perhaps TRBD1 as D (6 bases). Material for sequencing was peripheral blood. The source is a human donor with acute or convalescent COVID-19. The donor label of this sample is uncertain. CDR3 bases: TGCGCCAGCAGCTCCGGGACAAACCAAGAGACCCAGTACTTC. Translation gives CASSSGTNQETQYF.